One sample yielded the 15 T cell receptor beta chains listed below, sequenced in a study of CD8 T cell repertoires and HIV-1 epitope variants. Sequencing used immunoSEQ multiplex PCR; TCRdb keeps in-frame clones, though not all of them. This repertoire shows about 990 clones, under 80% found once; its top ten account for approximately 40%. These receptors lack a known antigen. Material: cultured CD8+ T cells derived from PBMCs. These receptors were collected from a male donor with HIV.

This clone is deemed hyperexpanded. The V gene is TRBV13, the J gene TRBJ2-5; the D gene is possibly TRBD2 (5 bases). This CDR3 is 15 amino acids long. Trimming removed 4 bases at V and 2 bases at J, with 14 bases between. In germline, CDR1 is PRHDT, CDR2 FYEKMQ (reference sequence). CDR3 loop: CASSSAGIDQETQYF. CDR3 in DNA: TGTGCCAGCAGCTCCGCCGGGATAGATCAAGAGACCCAGTACTTC. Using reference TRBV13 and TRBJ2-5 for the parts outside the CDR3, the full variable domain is AAGVIQSPRHLIKEKRETATLKCYPIPRHDTVYWYQQGPGQDPQFLISFYEKMQSDKGSIPDRFSAQQFSDYHSELNMSSLELGDSALYFCASSSAGIDQETQYFGPGTRLLVL.

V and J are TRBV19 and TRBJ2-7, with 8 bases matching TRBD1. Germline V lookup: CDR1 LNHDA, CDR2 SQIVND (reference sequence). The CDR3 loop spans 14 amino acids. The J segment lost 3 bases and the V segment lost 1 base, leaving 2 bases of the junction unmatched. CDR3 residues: CASSIGTGNYEQYF. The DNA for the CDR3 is TGTGCCAGTAGTATAGGGACAGGGAACTACGAGCAGTACTTC.

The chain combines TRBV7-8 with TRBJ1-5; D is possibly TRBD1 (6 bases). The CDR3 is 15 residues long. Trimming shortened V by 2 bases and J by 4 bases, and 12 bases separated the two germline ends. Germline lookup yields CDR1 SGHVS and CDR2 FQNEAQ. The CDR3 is CASSLNGQPNQPQHF. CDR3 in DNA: TGTGCCAGCAGCTTAAACGGACAGCCGAATCAGCCCCAGCATTTT.

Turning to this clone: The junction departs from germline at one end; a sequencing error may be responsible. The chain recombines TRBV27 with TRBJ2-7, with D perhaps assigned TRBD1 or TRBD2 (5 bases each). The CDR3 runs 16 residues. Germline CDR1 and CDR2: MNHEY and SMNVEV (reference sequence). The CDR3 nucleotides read TGTGCCAGCAGTGTATCCTCCGGGACGGTGTCCTACGAGCAGTACTTC. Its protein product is CASSVSSGTVSYEQYF.

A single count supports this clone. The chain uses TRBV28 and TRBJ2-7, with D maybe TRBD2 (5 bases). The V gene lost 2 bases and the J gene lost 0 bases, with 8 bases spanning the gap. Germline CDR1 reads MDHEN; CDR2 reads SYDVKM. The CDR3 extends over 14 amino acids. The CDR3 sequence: CASSLIASSYEQYF. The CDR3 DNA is TGTGCCAGCAGTTTAATAGCGAGCTCCTACGAGCAGTACTTC.

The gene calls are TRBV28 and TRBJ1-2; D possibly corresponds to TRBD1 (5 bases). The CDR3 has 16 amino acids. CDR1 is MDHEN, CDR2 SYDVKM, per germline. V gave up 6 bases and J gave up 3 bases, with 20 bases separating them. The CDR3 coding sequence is TGTGCCAGCAGCCTCCATCCGACAGATTATGACTATGGCTACACCTTC. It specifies CASSLHPTDYDYGYTF.

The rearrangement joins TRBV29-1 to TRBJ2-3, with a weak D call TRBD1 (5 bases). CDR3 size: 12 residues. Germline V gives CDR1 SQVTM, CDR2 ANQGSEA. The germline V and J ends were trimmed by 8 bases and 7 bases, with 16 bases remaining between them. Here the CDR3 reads CSISGFVNTQYF. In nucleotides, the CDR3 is TGCAGCATTTCAGGGTTTGTAAATACGCAGTATTTT.

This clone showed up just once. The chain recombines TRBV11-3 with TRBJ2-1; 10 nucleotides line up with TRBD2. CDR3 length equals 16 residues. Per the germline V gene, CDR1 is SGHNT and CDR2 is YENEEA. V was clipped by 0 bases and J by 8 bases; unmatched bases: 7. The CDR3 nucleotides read TGTGCCAGCAGCTTAGATTCCCTGACTAGCGGGCATGAGCAGTTCTTC. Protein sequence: CASSLDSLTSGHEQFF.

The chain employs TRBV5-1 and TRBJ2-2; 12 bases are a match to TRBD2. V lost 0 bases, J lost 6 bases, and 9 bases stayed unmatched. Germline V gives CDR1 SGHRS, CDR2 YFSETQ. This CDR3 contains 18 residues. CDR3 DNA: TGCGCCAGCAGCTTGGAGACTAGCGGGAGAATGGTCGCCGGGGAGCTGTTTTTT. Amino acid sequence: CASSLETSGRMVAGELFF.

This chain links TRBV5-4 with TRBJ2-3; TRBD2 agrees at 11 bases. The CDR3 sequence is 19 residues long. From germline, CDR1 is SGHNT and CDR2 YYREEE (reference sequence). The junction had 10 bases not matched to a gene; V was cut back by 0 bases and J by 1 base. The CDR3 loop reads CASSLEGLAGGWGTDTQYF. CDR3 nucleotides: TGTGCCAGCAGCTTGGAGGGTCTAGCGGGAGGTTGGGGCACAGATACGCAGTATTTT.

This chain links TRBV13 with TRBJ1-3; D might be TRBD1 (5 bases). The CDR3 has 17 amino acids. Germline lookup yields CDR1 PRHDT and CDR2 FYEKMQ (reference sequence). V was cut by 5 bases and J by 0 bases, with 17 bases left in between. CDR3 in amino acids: CASSGGFGASSGNTIYF. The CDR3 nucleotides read TGTGCCAGCAGCGGTGGATTTGGGGCTAGCTCTGGAAACACCATATATTTT. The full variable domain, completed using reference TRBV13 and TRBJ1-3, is AAGVIQSPRHLIKEKRETATLKCYPIPRHDTVYWYQQGPGQDPQFLISFYEKMQSDKGSIPDRFSAQQFSDYHSELNMSSLELGDSALYFCASSGGFGASSGNTIYFGEGSWLTVV.

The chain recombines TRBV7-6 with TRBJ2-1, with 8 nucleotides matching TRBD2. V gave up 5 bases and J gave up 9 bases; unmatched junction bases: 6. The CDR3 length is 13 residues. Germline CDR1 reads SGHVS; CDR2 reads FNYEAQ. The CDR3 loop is CASSPLGGGEQFF. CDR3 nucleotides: TGTGCCAGCAGCCCCCTCGGGGGGGGTGAGCAGTTCTTC.

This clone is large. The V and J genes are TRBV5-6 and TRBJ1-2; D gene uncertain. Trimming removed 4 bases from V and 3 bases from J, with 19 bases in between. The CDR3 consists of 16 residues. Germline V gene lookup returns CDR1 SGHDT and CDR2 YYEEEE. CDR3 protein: CASSPWPVELDYGYTF. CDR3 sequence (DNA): TGTGCCAGCAGCCCTTGGCCGGTAGAATTGGACTATGGCTACACCTTC.

CDR3 region: CASSLDSSYNEQFF. The CDR3 bases are TGTGCCAGCAGCTTAGATAGCTCCTACAATGAGCAGTTCTTC. The gene calls are TRBV7-8 and TRBJ2-1; no firm D call. This CDR3 is built from 14 residues. V was clipped by 1 base and J by 0 bases, with 4 bases between them. CDR1 SGHVS and CDR2 FQNEAQ come from the germline V gene.

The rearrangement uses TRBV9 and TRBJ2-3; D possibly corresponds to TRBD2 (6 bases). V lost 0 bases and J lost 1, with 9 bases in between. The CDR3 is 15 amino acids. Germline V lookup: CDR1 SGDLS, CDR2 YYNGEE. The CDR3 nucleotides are TGTGCCAGCAGCGTAGAGTGGGGGGGCACAGATACGCAGTATTTT. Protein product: CASSVEWGGTDTQYF. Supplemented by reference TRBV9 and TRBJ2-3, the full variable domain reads DSGVTQTPKHLITATGQRVTLRCSPRSGDLSVYWYQQSLDQGLQFLIQYYNGEERAKGNILERFSAQQFPDLHSELNLSSLELGDSALYFCASSVEWGGTDTQYFGPGTRLTVL.